This TCR beta chain was sequenced during a study of blood T cell repertoires in COVID-19. On the study more broadly: The cDNA or gDNA used as material had been derived from T cells, B-cell-depleted T cells, or PBMCs.

Germline-derived CDR1 and CDR2 are MDHEN and SYDVKM. V was pared by 7 bases and J by 3 bases, with 8 bases of the junction left unmatched. There are 14 residues in the CDR3. Individuals drawn from some 25 US areas were about 18 to 100 years old. Using immunoSEQ multiplex PCR, the repertoire was profiled, and TCRdb retains in-frame clones only, with some absent. This table holds approximately 170,000 clones, 75% to 90% found once. This clonotype originated in a young woman who had recovered from COVID-19. The gene calls are TRBV28 and TRBJ1-1, with TRBD1 matching over 7 bases. The sample was PBMCs or T cells enriched from blood (not recorded which). The CDR3: CASKRQGTHTEAFF. Written as DNA, the CDR3 is TGTGCCAGCAAAAGACAGGGAACTCACACTGAAGCTTTCTTT. Full variable domain (outside the CDR3, taken from reference TRBV28 and TRBJ1-1): DVKVTQSSRYLVKRTGEKVFLECVQDMDHENMFWYRQDPGLGLRLIYFSYDVKMKEKGDIPEGYSVSREKKERFSLILESASTNQTSMYLCASKRQGTHTEAFFGQGTRLTVV.